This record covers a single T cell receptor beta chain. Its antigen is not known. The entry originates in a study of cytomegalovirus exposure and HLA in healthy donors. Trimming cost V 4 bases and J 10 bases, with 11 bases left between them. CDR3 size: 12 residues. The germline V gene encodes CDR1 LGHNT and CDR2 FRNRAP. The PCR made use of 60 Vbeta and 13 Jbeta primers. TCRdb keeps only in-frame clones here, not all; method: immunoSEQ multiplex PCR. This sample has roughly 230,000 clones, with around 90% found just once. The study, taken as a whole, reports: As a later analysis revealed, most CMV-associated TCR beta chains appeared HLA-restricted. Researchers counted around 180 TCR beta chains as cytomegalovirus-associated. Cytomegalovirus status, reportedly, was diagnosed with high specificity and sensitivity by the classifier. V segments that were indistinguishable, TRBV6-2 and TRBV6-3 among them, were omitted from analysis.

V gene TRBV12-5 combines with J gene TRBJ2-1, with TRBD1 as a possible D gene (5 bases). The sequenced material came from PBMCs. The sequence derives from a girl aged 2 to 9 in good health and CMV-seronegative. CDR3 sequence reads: CASGSGSNEQFF. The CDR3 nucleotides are TGTGCTAGTGGTTCAGGGTCAAACGAGCAGTTCTTC.